This passage covers 21 T cell receptor beta chains from one sample sequenced in a study of T cell responses to AZD1222 COVID-19 vaccine. Clones were sequenced by immunoSEQ multiplex PCR, and TCRdb holds only the in-frame ones, with some missing. The table includes tens of thousands of clones, 86% detected once. The specimen comprised peripheral blood, sampled on day 0 of AZD1222 vaccination. The receptors shown here come from an adult in good health.

This clone was seen just once. The chain carries TRBV3-1 (or the pseudogene TRBV3-2) and TRBJ1-2, with 8 bases matching TRBD1. CDR1 LGHDT and CDR2 YNNKEL come from the germline V gene (reference sequence). Trimming cost V 1 base and J 8 bases; bases outside gene matches: 12. The CDR3 runs 16 residues. In DNA, the CDR3 is TGTGCCAGCAGCCAAGTCGTGATTGACAGGGGAGAAGGCTACACCTTC. Its protein is CASSQVVIDRGEGYTF.

This rearrangement joins TRBV19 to TRBJ2-7; the match to TRBD2 covers 14 bases. The germline CDR1 and CDR2 sequences are LNHDA and SQIVND (reference sequence). CDR3 length: 15 amino acids. Losses at the gene ends were 3 bases for V and 2 bases for J; bases not matched to a gene: 0. Here the CDR3 reads CASSMGLAGAYEQYF. The CDR3 DNA sequence: TGTGCCAGTAGTATGGGACTAGCGGGAGCCTACGAGCAGTACTTC. The variable domain in full, completed from reference TRBV19 and TRBJ2-7, reads DGGITQSPKYLFRKEGQNVTLSCEQNLNHDAMYWYRQDPGQGLRLIYYSQIVNDFQKGDIAEGYSVSREKKESFPLTVTSAQKNPTAFYLCASSMGLAGAYEQYFGPGTRLTVT.

This rearrangement joins TRBV5-1 to TRBJ2-7; tentative D call: TRBD1 (6 bases). Trimming cost V 0 bases and J 2 bases, with 15 bases left between them. The CDR3 has 16 residues. Germline lookup yields CDR1 SGHRS and CDR2 YFSETQ. The chain's CDR3 is CASSLGSRTATYEQYF. CDR3 DNA: TGCGCCAGCAGCTTGGGGAGCCGGACAGCCACCTACGAGCAGTACTTC.

The rearrangement joins TRBV18 to TRBJ1-2; no firm D call. The V gene's germline CDR1 is KGHSH and CDR2 LQKENI. Trimming left V 2 bases short and J 5 bases short, with 15 bases between. The CDR3 runs to 15 residues. The CDR3 sequence is CASSPWAAPTYGYTF. The CDR3 DNA reads TGTGCCAGCTCACCATGGGCAGCCCCAACGTATGGCTACACCTTC.

The chain employs TRBV11-2 and TRBJ1-5; D is perhaps TRBD1 (5 bases). V was pared by 5 bases and J by 3 bases, with 17 bases between. CDR3 length equals 16 residues. Germline V CDR1 and CDR2: SGHAT, FQNNGV. The CDR3 sequence: CASSLRGGTDNQPQHF. The CDR3 bases are TGTGCCAGCAGCCTCCGGGGCGGCACGGACAATCAGCCCCAGCATTTT.

This chain connects TRBV5-4 to TRBJ2-7; the match to TRBD2 covers 8 bases. The junction had 7 bases not matched to a gene; V was cut back by 4 bases and J by 1 base. Germline CDR1 is SGHNT and CDR2 is YYREEE (reference sequence). This CDR3 is built from 15 residues. Written as DNA, the CDR3 is TGTGCCAGCAGCCCCGGGGGGGCAGAGTCCTACGAGCAGTACTTC. It translates to CASSPGGAESYEQYF.

This chain joins TRBV30 and TRBJ2-1; maybe TRBD2 (6 bases). The length of the CDR3 is 12 residues. V was clipped by 0 bases and J by 9 bases, with 9 bases between them. The germline V gene encodes CDR1 GTSNPN and CDR2 SVGIG (reference sequence). The CDR3 DNA reads as TGTGCCTGGAGTGTGGAGGGAATTGAGCAGTTCTTC. Translation: CAWSVEGIEQFF. Filled out from reference TRBV30 and TRBJ2-1, the complete variable domain reads SQTIHQWPATLVQPVGSPLSLECTVEGTSNPNLYWYRQAAGRGLQLLFYSVGIGQISSEVPQNLSASRPQDRQFILSSKKLLLSDSGFYLCAWSVEGIEQFFGPGTRLTVL.

The gene calls are TRBV28 and TRBJ1-1, with D hard to call. CDR1 and CDR2 (germline): MDHEN, SYDVKM. Trimming cost V 1 base and J 8 bases, with 17 bases left between them. The CDR3 length is 15 residues. CDR3 DNA: TGTGCCAGCAGTTTATTAGAAGGGAAACAAAGAGAAGCTTTCTTT. This translates into CASSLLEGKQREAFF.

This clone occurred once. The genes are TRBV7-9 and TRBJ1-2; D may be TRBD1 (5 bases). V lost 1 base and J 8 bases, leaving 14 bases between the germline ends. Per germline, CDR1 SEHNR and CDR2 FQNEAQ (reference sequence). CDR3 length: 14 amino acids. The CDR3 bases are TGTGCCAGCAGCTTAGGACAGCCCCAGTCCGGCTACACCTTC. This gives the protein CASSLGQPQSGYTF.

The chain combines TRBV19 with TRBJ1-5; the D is unclear. The V gene lost 4 bases and the J gene lost 0 bases, with 13 bases spanning the gap. This CDR3 is built from 16 residues. Germline CDR1 is LNHDA and CDR2 is SQIVND (reference sequence). This chain's CDR3 is CASSTDIPYSNQPQHF. For the CDR3, the DNA is TGTGCCAGTAGTACTGACATCCCTTATAGCAATCAGCCCCAGCATTTT.

Here the CDR3 reads CASSVTIGQGSISGADTQYF. CDR3 DNA sequence: TGTGCCAGCAGCGTAACGATCGGCCAGGGAAGTATTAGTGGCGCAGATACGCAGTATTTT. J is TRBJ2-3 and V is TRBV9, with TRBD1 as a possible D gene (5 bases). Germline values: CDR1 SGDLS, CDR2 YYNGEE. The CDR3 is 20 residues long. The ends were cut back, 1 base at V and 4 bases at J, with 28 bases in the middle.

The chain joins TRBV5-5 to TRBJ1-6; 9 bases agree with TRBD1. Germline V gives CDR1 SGHKS, CDR2 YYEKEE (reference sequence). V lost 2 bases and J lost 10; bases outside the gene matches: 1. The CDR3 extends over 13 amino acids. The CDR3 DNA sequence: TGTGCCAGCAGCTTCGGGACAGGGTCACCCCTCCACTTT. It codes for CASSFGTGSPLHF.

The chain joins TRBV28 to TRBJ1-5, with D possibly matching TRBD1 (5 bases). V lost 4 bases and J lost 2, with 12 bases in between. The CDR3 is made up of 15 amino acids. Germline values: CDR1 MDHEN, CDR2 SYDVKM. The CDR3 is CASSSTGSGNQPQHF. The CDR3 bases are TGTGCCAGCAGTTCCACAGGATCGGGCAATCAGCCCCAGCATTTT.

CDR3 sequence (DNA): TGTGCCAGCTCTATATCAGCCGGGTTGAACACTGAAGCTTTCTTT. It is translated as CASSISAGLNTEAFF. This sequence joins TRBV18 and TRBJ1-1; unclear D gene. Between the trimmed V and J ends, which lost 6 bases and 0 bases, there was a span of 14 bases. There are 15 residues in the CDR3. Germline CDR1 and CDR2: KGHSH and LQKENI.

V usage is TRBV20-1 and J usage is TRBJ1-2; D remains ambiguous. The CDR3 spans 10 residues. Between the trimmed V and J ends, which lost 4 bases and 7 bases, there was a span of 7 bases. Per the germline V gene, CDR1 is DFQATT and CDR2 is SNEGSKA (reference sequence). CDR3 sequence: CSATLAGYTF. CDR3 nucleotide sequence: TGCAGTGCTACCCTTGCTGGCTACACCTTC.

The rearrangement links TRBV7-9 to TRBJ2-7; possible D gene TRBD2, 6 bases. V gave up 5 bases and J gave up 13 bases, with 15 bases separating them. This CDR3 has 11 amino acids. Per germline, CDR1 SEHNR and CDR2 FQNEAQ (reference sequence). The CDR3 is CASSPGLHVYV. The CDR3 DNA is TGTGCCAGCAGCCCGGGACTCCATGTCTACGTC.

In DNA, the CDR3 is TGTGCCAGCAGTTTGGGCGGCGATCAGCCCCAGCATTTT. As protein: CASSLGGDQPQHF. The chain uses TRBV12-3 or TRBV12-4 and TRBJ1-5; no clear D gene. V dropped 3 bases and J dropped 5 bases, with 8 bases sitting between them. This CDR3 spans 13 amino acids.

This clone was seen only a few times. The chain recombines TRBV13 with TRBJ2-5; 8 bases line up with TRBD2. The CDR3 loop spans 18 amino acids. J lost 3 bases, V lost 1 base, and 13 bases had no gene match. Germline V gives CDR1 PRHDT, CDR2 FYEKMQ (reference sequence). The CDR3, as DNA: TGTGCCAGCAGCTTAGTTAGGGCGAGCGGGGGATCGGAAGAGACCCAGTACTTC. It specifies CASSLVRASGGSEETQYF.

This chain links TRBV7-8 with TRBJ2-4; maybe TRBD2 (5 bases). Germline loops: CDR1 SGHVS, CDR2 FQNEAQ. V dropped 1 base and J dropped 7 bases, with 11 bases sitting between them. CDR3 size: 14 residues. CDR3 amino acids: CASSLGPGGNIQYF. The CDR3 DNA is TGTGCCAGCAGCTTAGGCCCGGGCGGGAACATTCAGTACTTC.

This chain links TRBV4-3 with TRBJ1-4; tentative D call: TRBD1 (6 bases). Trimming left V 3 bases short and J 8 bases short, with 16 bases between. The CDR3 length is 15 residues. The germline gives CDR1 LGHNA, CDR2 YSLEER. The CDR3 nucleotides read TGCGCCAGCAGCCAGTACAGGGAGGGGCGGGAAAAACTGTTTTTT. As protein: CASSQYREGREKLFF.

The chain joins TRBV20-1 to TRBJ2-5; 7 bases fit TRBD2. Germline V gene data show CDR1 as DFQATT and CDR2 as SNEGSKA (reference sequence). There are 14 residues in the CDR3. The V gene end was trimmed by 3 bases and the J gene end by 5 bases; junction bases not matched to a gene: 9. In DNA form, the CDR3 reads TGCAGTGCTAGTGCCGGACTAGACTTGGAGACCCAGTACTTC. Translated: CSASAGLDLETQYF.